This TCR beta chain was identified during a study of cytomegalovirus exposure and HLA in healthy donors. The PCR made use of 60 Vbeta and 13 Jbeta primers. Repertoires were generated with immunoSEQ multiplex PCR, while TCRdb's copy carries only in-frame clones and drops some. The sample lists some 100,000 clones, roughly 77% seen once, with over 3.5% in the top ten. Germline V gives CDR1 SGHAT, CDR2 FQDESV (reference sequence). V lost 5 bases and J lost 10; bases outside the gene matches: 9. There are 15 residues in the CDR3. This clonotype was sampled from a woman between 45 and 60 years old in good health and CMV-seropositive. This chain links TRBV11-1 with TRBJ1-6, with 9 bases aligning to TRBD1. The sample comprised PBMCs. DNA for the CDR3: TGTGCCAGCAGCCCGGGGACAGGGAAGGGATCACCCCTCCACTTT. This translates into CASSPGTGKGSPLHF. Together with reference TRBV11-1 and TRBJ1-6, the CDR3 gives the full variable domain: EAEVAQSPRYKITEKSQAVAFWCDPISGHATLYWYRQILGQGPELLVQFQDESVVDDSQLPKDRFSAERLKGVDSTLKIQPAELGDSAMYLCASSPGTGKGSPLHFGNGTRLTVT.